The sequence of this T cell receptor beta chain was determined in a study of spatial heterogeneity in lung cancer. Study-level information: Detected beta-chain sequences consistently exceeded alpha-chain sequences. Each unique TCR and UMI combination was seen more than ten times on average in raw reads. Study conclusions and caveats: Ubiquitous expanded tumor TCRs were observed in blood more at resection than follow-up.

Per germline, CDR1 SGHNT and CDR2 YYREEE (reference sequence). V gave up 0 bases and J gave up 3 bases; unmatched junction bases: 3. The CDR3 consists of 15 residues. Comment on this clonotype: Its cognate antigen is unknown.

Stated time point: blood at routine non-recurrence follow-up after resection. Sequencing of whole RNA from tumor, nontumor lung or frozen PBMC involved no sorting. Via MiXCR, TCRdb re-called the 5' RACE reads, giving one row per CDR3 protein. The repertoire holds over 95,000 distinct CDR3 sequences, more than 10% seen once, with approximately 24% in the top ten. The chain links TRBV5-4 to TRBJ2-3; 8 bases map to TRBD2. The material was PBMCs, obtained at follow-up. This receptor was obtained from a female donor with early-stage non-small cell lung cancer. CDR3 coding DNA: TGTGCCAGCAGCTTGGTAGCGGGGACTACAGATACGCAGTATTTT. It specifies CASSLVAGTTDTQYF.